These 10 T cell receptor beta chains were sequenced from one sample in a study of cytomegalovirus exposure and HLA in healthy donors. The PCR used 60 Vbeta and 13 Jbeta primers. Some clones are missing from TCRdb's copy, which holds only in-frame ones; the method was immunoSEQ multiplex PCR. The table records under 200,000 clones, approximately 90% of them present only once. The material sequenced was PBMCs. The receptor source for this set is a boy aged 2 to 10 in good health and CMV-seronegative.

This rearrangement joins TRBV5-1 to TRBJ2-5, with D perhaps matching TRBD2 (6 bases). This CDR3 contains 15 residues. Trimming stripped 7 bases from V and 0 bases from J, with 16 bases between. CDR1 is SGHRS, CDR2 YFSETQ, per germline. This CDR3 is CASGLTPSDQETQYF. In DNA form, the CDR3 reads TGCGCCAGCGGACTCACCCCTAGCGACCAAGAGACCCAGTACTTC.

Comment on this clone: One end of the junction is discordant with germline, which a read error may explain. This sequence joins TRBV7-9 and TRBJ1-2, with no clear D. CDR3 length equals 12 residues. The germline CDR1 and CDR2 sequences are SEHNR and FQNEAQ (reference sequence). CDR3 loop: CSSSRENYGYTF. Here the CDR3 DNA reads TGTTCCAGCAGCCGGGAAAACTATGGCTACACCTTC.

This clone came up a few times. The sample has other DNA sequences that encode this CDR3 too. The chain employs TRBV5-1 and TRBJ1-1, with D unclear. This CDR3 comprises 13 residues. V gave up 0 bases and J gave up 1 base, with 4 bases separating them. Germline CDR1 reads SGHRS; CDR2 reads YFSETQ. The CDR3 sequence is CASSLAGNTEAFF. The DNA for the CDR3 is TGCGCCAGCAGCTTGGCAGGGAACACTGAAGCTTTCTTT.

In regard to this clone: Since the CDR3 does not end with the conserved phenylalanine or tryptophan, this likely comes from a read error. The limits of the CDR3 on the DNA are not certain, so only TCRdb's listed CDR3 is given. CDR3 sequence reads: CASSSLGQGLKV. The chain combines TRBV28 with TRBJ2-3; the table's D call TRBD1 went unverified against the DNA. Counting both end residues, the CDR3 totals 12 amino acids. Germline CDR1 reads MDHEN; CDR2 reads SYDVKM.

CDR3 amino acids: CASSSEGVPDQPQHF. The CDR3 DNA sequence: TGTGCCAGCAGTAGTGAGGGCGTTCCGGATCAGCCCCAGCATTTT. The V and J genes are TRBV2 and TRBJ1-5; D is ambiguous. V was trimmed by 5 bases and J by 5 bases, leaving 16 bases between them. Germline V gene data show CDR1 as SNHLY and CDR2 as FYNNEI. The CDR3 consists of 15 residues.

J is TRBJ2-4 and V is TRBV7-8; perhaps TRBD2 as D (5 bases). The CDR3 is 14 amino acids. Between the trimmed V and J ends, which lost 5 bases and 9 bases, there was a span of 17 bases. Looked up from germline, CDR1 is SGHVS and CDR2 is FQNEAQ. CDR3 region: CASSPTSLGTIQYF. As DNA, the CDR3 is TGTGCCAGCAGCCCAACTAGTTTGGGAACCATTCAGTACTTC.

The chain joins TRBV29-1 to TRBJ2-7; 8 bases agree with TRBD1. Germline-derived CDR1 and CDR2 are SQVTM and ANQGSEA. This CDR3 is 14 amino acids long. With 4 bases clipped from V and 1 base from J, the junction kept 6 bases outside the gene matches. The CDR3 loop reads CSVGGQGTSYEQYF. In DNA form, the CDR3 reads TGCAGCGTTGGAGGACAGGGTACGTCCTACGAGCAGTACTTC.

The chain carries TRBV6-1 and TRBJ1-5, with D possibly TRBD1 on 5 matching bases. The CDR3 length is 14 residues. V was trimmed by 3 bases and J by 5 bases, leaving 11 bases between them. Germline V gene sequence: CDR1 MNHNS, CDR2 SASEGT. CDR3 region: CASSDWGVDQPQHF. CDR3 in DNA: TGTGCCAGCAGTGACTGGGGGGTTGATCAGCCCCAGCATTTT.

This rearrangement joins TRBV7-9 to TRBJ2-7, with D perhaps matching TRBD1 (6 bases). The CDR3 runs 13 residues. Germline lookup yields CDR1 SEHNR and CDR2 FQNEAQ (reference sequence). Between the trimmed V and J ends, which lost 1 base and 6 bases, there was a span of 10 bases. CDR3 protein: CASSLEQGSEQYF. In DNA form, the CDR3 reads TGTGCCAGCAGCTTAGAACAGGGAAGCGAGCAGTACTTC.

The rearrangement uses TRBV7-3 and TRBJ2-3, with D uncertain. From germline, CDR1 is SGHTA and CDR2 FQGTGA. V lost 5 bases and J lost 0, with 12 bases in between. The CDR3 extends over 15 amino acids. DNA for the CDR3: TGTGCCAGCAGCCTCGGTGTGCTCAGCACAGATACGCAGTATTTT. Translating it yields CASSLGVLSTDTQYF.